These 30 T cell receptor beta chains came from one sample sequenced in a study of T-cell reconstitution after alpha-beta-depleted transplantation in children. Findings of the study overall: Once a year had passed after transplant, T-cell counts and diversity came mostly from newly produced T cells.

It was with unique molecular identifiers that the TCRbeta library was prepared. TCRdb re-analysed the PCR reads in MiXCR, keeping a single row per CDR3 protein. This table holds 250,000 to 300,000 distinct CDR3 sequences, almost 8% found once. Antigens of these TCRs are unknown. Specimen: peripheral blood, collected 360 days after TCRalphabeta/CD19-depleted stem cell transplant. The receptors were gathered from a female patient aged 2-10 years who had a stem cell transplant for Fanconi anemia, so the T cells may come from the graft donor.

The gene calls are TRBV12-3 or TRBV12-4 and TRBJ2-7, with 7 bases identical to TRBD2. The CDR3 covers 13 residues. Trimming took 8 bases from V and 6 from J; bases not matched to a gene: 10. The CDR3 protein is CASAGAGRAEQYF. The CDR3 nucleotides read TGTGCCAGCGCCGGGGCAGGGAGGGCCGAGCAGTACTTC.

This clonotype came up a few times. This chain's CDR3 is CSVEGGGGSTDTQYF. The CDR3 DNA sequence: TGCAGCGTTGAAGGGGGCGGGGGGAGTACAGATACGCAGTATTTT. This chain uses TRBV29-1 with TRBJ2-3; 8 bases map to TRBD2. V was pared by 1 base and J by 3 bases, with 6 bases of the junction left unmatched. Germline V gene data show CDR1 as SQVTM and CDR2 as ANQGSEA. The CDR3 length is 15 residues.

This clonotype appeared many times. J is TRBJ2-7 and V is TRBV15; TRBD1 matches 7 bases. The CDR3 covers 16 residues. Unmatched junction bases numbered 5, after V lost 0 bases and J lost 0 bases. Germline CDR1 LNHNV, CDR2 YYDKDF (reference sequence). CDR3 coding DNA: TGTGCCACCAGCAGAGATATCAGGGACAGCTCCTACGAGCAGTACTTC. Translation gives CATSRDIRDSSYEQYF.

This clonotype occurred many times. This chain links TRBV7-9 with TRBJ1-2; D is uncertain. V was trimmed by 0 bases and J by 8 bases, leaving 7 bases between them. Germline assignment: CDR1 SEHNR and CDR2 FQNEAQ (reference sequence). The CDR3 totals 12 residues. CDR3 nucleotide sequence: TGTGCCAGCAGCTTAGCCCCGTACGGCTACACCTTC. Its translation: CASSLAPYGYTF.

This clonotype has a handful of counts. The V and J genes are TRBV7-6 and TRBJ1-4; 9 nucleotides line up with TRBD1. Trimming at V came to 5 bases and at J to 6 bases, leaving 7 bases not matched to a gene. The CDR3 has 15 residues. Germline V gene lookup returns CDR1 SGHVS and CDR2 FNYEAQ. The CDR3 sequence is CASSPRQGGDEKLFF. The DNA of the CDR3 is TGTGCCAGCAGCCCCCGACAGGGGGGCGATGAAAAACTGTTTTTT.

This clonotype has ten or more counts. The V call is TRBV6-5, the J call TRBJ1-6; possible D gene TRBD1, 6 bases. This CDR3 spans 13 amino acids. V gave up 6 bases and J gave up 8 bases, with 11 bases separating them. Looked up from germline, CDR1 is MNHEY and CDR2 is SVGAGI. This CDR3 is CASSWAGDSPLHF. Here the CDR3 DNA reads TGTGCCAGCAGCTGGGCAGGGGATTCACCCCTCCACTTT.

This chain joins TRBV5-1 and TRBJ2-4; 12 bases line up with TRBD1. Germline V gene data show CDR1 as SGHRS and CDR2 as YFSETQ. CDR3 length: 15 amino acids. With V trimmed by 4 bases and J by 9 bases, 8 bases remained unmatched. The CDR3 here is CASSLGTGGGSIQYF. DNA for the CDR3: TGCGCCAGCAGCCTAGGGACAGGGGGCGGGAGCATTCAGTACTTC.

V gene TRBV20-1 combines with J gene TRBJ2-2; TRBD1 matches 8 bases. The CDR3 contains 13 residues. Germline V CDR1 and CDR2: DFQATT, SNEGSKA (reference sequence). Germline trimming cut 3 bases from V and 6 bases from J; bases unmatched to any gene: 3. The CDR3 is CSARDRVAGELFF. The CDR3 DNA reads TGCAGTGCTAGGGACAGGGTGGCCGGGGAGCTGTTTTTT.

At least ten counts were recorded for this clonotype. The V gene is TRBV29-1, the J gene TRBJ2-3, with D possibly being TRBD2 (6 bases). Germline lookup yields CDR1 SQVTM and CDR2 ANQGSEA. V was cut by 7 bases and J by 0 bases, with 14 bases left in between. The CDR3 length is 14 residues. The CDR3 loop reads CSGGEGSSTDTQYF. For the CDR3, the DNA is TGCAGCGGGGGGGAAGGCTCTAGCACAGATACGCAGTATTTT.

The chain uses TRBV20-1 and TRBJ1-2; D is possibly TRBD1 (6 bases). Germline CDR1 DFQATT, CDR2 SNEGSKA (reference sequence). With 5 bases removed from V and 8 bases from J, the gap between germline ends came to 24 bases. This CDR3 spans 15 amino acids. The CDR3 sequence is CSAEEPGQPFGGYTF. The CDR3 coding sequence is TGCAGTGCTGAAGAACCGGGACAACCATTCGGGGGCTACACCTTC.

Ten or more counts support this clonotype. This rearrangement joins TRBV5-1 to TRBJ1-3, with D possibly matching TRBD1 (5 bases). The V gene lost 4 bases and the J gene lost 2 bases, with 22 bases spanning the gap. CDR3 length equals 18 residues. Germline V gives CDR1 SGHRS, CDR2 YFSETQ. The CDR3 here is CASSRKPGLSLTGNTIYF. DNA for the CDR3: TGCGCCAGCAGCCGAAAACCGGGACTATCTCTTACTGGAAACACCATATATTTT.

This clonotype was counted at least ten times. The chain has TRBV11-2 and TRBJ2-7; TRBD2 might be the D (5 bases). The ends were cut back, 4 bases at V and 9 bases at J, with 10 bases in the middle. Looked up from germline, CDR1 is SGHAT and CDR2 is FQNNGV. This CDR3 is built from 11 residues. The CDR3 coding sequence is TGTGCCAGCAGCTCCGTTGAGGGGCAGTACTTC. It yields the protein CASSSVEGQYF.

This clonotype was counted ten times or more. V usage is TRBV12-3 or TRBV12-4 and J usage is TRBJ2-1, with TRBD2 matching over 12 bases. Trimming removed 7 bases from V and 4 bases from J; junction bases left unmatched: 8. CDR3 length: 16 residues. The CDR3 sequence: CASILTSGGQYNEQFF. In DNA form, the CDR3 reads TGTGCCAGCATTCTGACTAGCGGGGGCCAATACAATGAGCAGTTCTTC.

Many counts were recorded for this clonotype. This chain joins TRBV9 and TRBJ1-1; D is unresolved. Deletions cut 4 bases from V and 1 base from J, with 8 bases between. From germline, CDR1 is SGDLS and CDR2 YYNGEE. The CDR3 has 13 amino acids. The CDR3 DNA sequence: TGTGCCAGCAGCCCGGACCCGAACACTGAAGCTTTCTTT. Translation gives CASSPDPNTEAFF.

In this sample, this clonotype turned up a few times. CDR3: CASSPGIAVRSTDTQYF. For the CDR3, the DNA is TGTGCCAGCAGCCCGGGGATAGCGGTGAGGAGCACAGATACGCAGTATTTT. This rearrangement joins TRBV14 to TRBJ2-3; D is perhaps TRBD2 (6 bases). The germline CDR1 and CDR2 sequences are SGHDN and FVKESK. Trimming shortened V by 4 bases and J by 0 bases, and 17 bases separated the two germline ends. The CDR3 is 17 amino acids.

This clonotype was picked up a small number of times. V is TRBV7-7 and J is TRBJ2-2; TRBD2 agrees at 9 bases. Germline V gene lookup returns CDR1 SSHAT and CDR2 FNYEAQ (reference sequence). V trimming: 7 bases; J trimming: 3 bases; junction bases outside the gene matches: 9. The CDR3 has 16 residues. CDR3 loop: CASTSRLAVDTGELFF. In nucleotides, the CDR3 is TGTGCCAGCACATCCCGACTAGCGGTAGACACCGGGGAGCTGTTTTTT.

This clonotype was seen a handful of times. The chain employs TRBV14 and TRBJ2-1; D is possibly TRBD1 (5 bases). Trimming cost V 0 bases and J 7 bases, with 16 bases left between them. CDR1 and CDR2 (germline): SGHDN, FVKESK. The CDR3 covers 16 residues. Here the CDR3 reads CASSQEVGAPINEQFF. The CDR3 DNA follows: TGTGCCAGCAGCCAAGAAGTAGGGGCCCCGATTAATGAGCAGTTCTTC.

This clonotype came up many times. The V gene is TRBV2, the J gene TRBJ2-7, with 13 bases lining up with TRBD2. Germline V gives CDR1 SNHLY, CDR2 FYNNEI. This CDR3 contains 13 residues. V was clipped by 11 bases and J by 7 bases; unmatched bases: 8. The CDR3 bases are TGTGCCGGTGGACTAGCGGGAGTGGGTGAGCAGTACTTC. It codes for CAGGLAGVGEQYF. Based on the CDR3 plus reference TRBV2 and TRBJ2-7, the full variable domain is EPEVTQTPSHQVTQMGQEVILRCVPISNHLYFYWYRQILGQKVEFLVSFYNNEISEKSEIFDDQFSVERPDGSNFTLKIRSTKLEDSAMYFCAGGLAGVGEQYFGPGTRLTVT.

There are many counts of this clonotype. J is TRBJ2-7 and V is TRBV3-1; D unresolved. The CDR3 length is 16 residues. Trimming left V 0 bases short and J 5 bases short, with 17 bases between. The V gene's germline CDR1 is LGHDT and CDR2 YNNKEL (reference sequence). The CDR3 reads CASSQDLGQVLNEQYF. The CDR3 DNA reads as TGTGCCAGCAGCCAAGATCTGGGCCAGGTGCTAAACGAGCAGTACTTC.

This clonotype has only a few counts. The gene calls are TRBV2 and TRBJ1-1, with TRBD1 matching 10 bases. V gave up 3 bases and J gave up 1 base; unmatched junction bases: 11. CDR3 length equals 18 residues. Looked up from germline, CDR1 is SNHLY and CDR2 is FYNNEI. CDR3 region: CASSDDRGRLGWNTEAFF. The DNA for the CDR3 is TGTGCCAGCAGTGACGACAGGGGGCGATTGGGTTGGAACACTGAAGCTTTCTTT. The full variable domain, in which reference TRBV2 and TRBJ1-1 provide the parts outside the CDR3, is EPEVTQTPSHQVTQMGQEVILRCVPISNHLYFYWYRQILGQKVEFLVSFYNNEISEKSEIFDDQFSVERPDGSNFTLKIRSTKLEDSAMYFCASSDDRGRLGWNTEAFFGQGTRLTVV.

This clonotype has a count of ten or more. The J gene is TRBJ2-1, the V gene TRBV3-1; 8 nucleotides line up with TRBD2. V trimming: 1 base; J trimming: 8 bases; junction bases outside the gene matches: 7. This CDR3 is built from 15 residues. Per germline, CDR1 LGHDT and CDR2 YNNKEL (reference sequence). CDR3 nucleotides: TGTGCCAGCAGCCAAGGAAACGGGAGGGCTCATGAGCAGTTCTTC. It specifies CASSQGNGRAHEQFF.

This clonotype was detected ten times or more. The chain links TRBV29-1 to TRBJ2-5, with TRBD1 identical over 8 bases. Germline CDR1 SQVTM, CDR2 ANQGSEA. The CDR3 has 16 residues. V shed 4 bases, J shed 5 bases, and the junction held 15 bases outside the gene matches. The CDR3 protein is CSVASAGGFGGETQYF. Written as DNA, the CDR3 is TGCAGCGTTGCCTCTGCAGGGGGCTTTGGCGGGGAGACCCAGTACTTC.

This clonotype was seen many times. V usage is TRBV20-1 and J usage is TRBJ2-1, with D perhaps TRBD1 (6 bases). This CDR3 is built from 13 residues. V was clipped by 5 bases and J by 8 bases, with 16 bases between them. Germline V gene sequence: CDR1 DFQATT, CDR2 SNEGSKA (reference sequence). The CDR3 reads CSAPRDMWDEQFF. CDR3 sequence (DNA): TGCAGTGCTCCTAGGGACATGTGGGATGAGCAGTTCTTC.

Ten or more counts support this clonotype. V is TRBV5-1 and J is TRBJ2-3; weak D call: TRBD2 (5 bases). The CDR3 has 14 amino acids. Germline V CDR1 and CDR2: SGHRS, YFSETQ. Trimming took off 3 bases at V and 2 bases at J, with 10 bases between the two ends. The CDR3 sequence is CASSSGLFTDTQYF. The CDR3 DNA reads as TGCGCCAGCAGCTCCGGACTCTTCACAGATACGCAGTATTTT.

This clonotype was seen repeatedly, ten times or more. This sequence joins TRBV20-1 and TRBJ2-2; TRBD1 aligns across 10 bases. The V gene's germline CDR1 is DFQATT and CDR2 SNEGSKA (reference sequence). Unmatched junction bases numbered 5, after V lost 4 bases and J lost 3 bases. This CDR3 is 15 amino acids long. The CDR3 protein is CSAKTGTGDTGELFF. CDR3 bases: TGCAGTGCTAAGACCGGGACAGGGGACACCGGGGAGCTGTTTTTT.

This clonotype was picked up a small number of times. The CDR3 protein is CASSSREAETQYF. CDR3 DNA: TGTGCCAGCAGCTCTAGGGAGGCAGAGACCCAGTACTTC. This chain joins TRBV7-9 and TRBJ2-5, with a possible D match to TRBD2 (6 bases). Trimming pared 4 bases from V and 4 bases from J, leaving 10 bases between. Germline V lookup: CDR1 SEHNR, CDR2 FQNEAQ (reference sequence). This CDR3 is built from 13 residues. Full variable domain (rest looked up from reference TRBV7-9 and TRBJ2-5): DTGVSQNPRHKITKRGQNVTFRCDPISEHNRLYWYRQTLGQGPEFLTYFQNEAQLEKSRLLSDRFSAERPKGSFSTLEIQRTEQGDSAMYLCASSSREAETQYFGPGTRLLVL.

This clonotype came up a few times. The CDR3 sequence is CASSQDIGVRAGANVLTF. CDR3 nucleotides: TGCGCCAGCAGCCAAGATATCGGGGTGAGGGCTGGGGCCAACGTCCTGACTTTC. The chain carries TRBV4-1 and TRBJ2-6, with a tentative D call TRBD2 (5 bases). CDR1 is MGHRA and CDR2 is YSYEKL in the germline V gene. The germline V and J ends were trimmed by 0 bases and 2 bases, with 14 bases remaining between them. There are 18 residues in the CDR3.

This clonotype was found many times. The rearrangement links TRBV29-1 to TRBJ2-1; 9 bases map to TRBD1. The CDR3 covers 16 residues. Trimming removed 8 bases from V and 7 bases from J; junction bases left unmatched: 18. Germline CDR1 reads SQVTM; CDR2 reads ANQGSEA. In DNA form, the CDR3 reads TGCAGCTCCATGGGACTCGGGACAGGGATTGTTAATGAGCAGTTCTTC. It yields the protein CSSMGLGTGIVNEQFF.

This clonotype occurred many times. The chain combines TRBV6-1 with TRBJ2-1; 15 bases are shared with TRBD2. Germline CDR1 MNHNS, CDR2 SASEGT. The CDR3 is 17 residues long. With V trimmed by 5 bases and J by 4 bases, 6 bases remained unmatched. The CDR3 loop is CASSLGLAGGVYNEQFF. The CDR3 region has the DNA TGTGCCAGCAGTCTGGGACTAGCGGGGGGAGTTTACAATGAGCAGTTCTTC.

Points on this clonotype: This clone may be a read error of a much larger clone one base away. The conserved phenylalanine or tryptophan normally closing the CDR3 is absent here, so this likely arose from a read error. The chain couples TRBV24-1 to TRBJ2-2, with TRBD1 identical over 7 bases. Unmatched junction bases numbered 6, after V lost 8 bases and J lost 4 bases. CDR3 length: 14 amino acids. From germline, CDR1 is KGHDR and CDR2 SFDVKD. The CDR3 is CATKGALSTGELFC. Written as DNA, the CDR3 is TGTGCCACCAAGGGGGCCCTCTCCACCGGGGAGCTGTTTTGT.